The 4 T cell receptor beta chains listed next were all sequenced from one sample in a study of T-cell reconstitution after alpha-beta-depleted transplantation in children. It was with unique molecular identifiers that the TCRbeta library was prepared. TCRdb ran MiXCR on the PCR reads and lists one entry per CDR3 protein. The repertoire consists of some 490,000 distinct CDR3 sequences, with approximately 13% occurring once and the leading ten covering less than 6.5%. This specimen consisted of PBMCs from the stem cell graft donor, obtained from the stem cell graft. Every receptor here comes from a human donor who donated a stem cell graft to a child with combined immunodeficiency.

This clonotype appeared a few times. The CDR3 is CASSGSGVDTQYF. The CDR3 nucleotides are TGTGCCAGCAGCGGTAGCGGGGTAGATACGCAGTATTTT. This rearrangement joins TRBV7-3 to TRBJ2-3; TRBD2 agrees at 8 bases. The trim removed 5 bases at V and 5 bases at J, leaving 3 bases unmatched. The CDR3 loop spans 13 amino acids. The V gene's germline CDR1 is SGHTA and CDR2 FQGTGA. The full variable domain, its missing parts supplied by reference TRBV7-3 and TRBJ2-3, is GAGVSQTPSNKVTEKGKYVELRCDPISGHTALYWYRQSLGQGPEFLIYFQGTGAADDSGLPNDRFFAVRPEGSVSTLKIQRTERGDSAVYLCASSGSGVDTQYFGPGTRLTVL.

This clonotype was detected a few times. This chain links TRBV4-3 with TRBJ1-6, with D tentatively TRBD1 (5 bases). Germline lookup yields CDR1 LGHNA and CDR2 YSLEER. This CDR3 comprises 13 residues. With 8 bases removed from V and 4 bases from J, the gap between germline ends came to 9 bases. CDR3 DNA sequence: TGCGCCAGCGGGACTGAGTATAATTCACCCCTCCACTTT. It codes for CASGTEYNSPLHF.

This clonotype was recorded at least ten times. The rearrangement links TRBV5-1 to TRBJ2-7, with D possibly being TRBD2 (6 bases). The CDR3 is 17 amino acids. Germline lookup yields CDR1 SGHRS and CDR2 YFSETQ. Trimming pared 0 bases from V and 3 bases from J, leaving 19 bases between. The CDR3 loop reads CASSLVGGGIRLYEQYF. The CDR3 DNA sequence: TGCGCCAGCAGCTTGGTCGGTGGAGGGATTAGGCTCTACGAGCAGTACTTC. Supplemented by reference TRBV5-1 and TRBJ2-7, the full variable domain reads KAGVTQTPRYLIKTRGQQVTLSCSPISGHRSVSWYQQTPGQGLQFLFEYFSETQRNKGNFPGRFSGRQFSNSRSEMNVSTLELGDSALYLCASSLVGGGIRLYEQYFGPGTRLTVT.

This clonotype was picked up many times. The V and J genes are TRBV7-2 and TRBJ2-3; TRBD2 agrees at 15 bases. The length of the CDR3 is 16 residues. Losses at the gene ends were 4 bases for V and 6 bases for J; bases not matched to a gene: 5. Germline CDR1 and CDR2: SGHTA and FQGNSA. Here the CDR3 reads CASSSGLAGGWDTQYF. CDR3 nucleotides: TGTGCCAGCAGCTCGGGACTAGCGGGAGGATGGGATACGCAGTATTTT.